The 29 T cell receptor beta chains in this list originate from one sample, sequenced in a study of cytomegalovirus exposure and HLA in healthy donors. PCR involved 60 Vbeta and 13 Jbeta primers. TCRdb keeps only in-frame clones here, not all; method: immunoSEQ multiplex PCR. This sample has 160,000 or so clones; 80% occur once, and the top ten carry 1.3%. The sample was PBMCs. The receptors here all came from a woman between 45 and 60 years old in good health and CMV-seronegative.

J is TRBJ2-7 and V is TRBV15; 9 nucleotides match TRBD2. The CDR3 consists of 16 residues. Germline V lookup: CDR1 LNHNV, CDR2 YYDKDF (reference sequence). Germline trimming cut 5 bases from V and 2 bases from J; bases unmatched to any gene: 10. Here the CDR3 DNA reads TGTGCCACCAGCCTGGGGGCTAGCGGGATCCCCTACGAGCAGTACTTC. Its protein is CATSLGASGIPYEQYF.

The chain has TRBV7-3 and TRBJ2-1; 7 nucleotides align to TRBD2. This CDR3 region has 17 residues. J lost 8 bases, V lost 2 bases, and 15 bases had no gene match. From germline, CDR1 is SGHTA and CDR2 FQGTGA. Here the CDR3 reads CASSLEAGWVGVDEQFF. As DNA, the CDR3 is TGTGCCAGCAGCTTAGAAGCGGGATGGGTGGGAGTCGATGAGCAGTTCTTC.

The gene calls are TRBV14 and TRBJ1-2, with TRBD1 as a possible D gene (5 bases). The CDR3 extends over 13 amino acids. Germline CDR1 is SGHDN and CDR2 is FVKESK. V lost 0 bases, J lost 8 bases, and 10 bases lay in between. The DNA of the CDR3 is TGTGCCAGCAGCCAAGATTTGGGGCAGGGCTACACCTTC. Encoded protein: CASSQDLGQGYTF. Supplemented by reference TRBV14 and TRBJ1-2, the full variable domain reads EAGVTQFPSHSVIEKGQTVTLRCDPISGHDNLYWYRRVMGKEIKFLLHFVKESKQDESGMPNNRFLAERTGGTYSTLKVQPAELEDSGVYFCASSQDLGQGYTFGSGTRLTVV.

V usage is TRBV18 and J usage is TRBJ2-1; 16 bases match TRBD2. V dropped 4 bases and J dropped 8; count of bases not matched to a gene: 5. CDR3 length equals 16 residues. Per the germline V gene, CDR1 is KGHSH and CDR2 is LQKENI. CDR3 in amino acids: CASSQPGLAGGYEQFF. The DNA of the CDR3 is TGTGCCAGCTCACAACCGGGACTAGCGGGAGGGTATGAGCAGTTCTTC.

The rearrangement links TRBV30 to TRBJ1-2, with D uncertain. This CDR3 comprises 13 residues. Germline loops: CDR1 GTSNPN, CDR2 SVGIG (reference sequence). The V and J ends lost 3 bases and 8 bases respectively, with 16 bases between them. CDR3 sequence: CAWSGSSVHGYTF. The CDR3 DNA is TGTGCCTGGAGCGGGTCCAGCGTCCACGGCTACACCTTC.

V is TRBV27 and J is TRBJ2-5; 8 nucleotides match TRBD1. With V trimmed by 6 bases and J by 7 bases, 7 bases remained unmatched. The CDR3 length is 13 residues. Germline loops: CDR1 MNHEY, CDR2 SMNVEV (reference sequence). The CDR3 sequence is CASSVTGDGTQYF. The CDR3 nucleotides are TGTGCCAGCAGCGTGACAGGGGACGGGACCCAGTACTTC.

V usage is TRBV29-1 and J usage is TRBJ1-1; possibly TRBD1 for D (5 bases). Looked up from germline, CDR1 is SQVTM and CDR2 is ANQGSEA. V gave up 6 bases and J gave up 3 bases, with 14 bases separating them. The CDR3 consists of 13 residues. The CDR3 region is CSVRGGGDTEAFF. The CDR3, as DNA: TGCAGCGTCAGAGGTGGAGGGGACACTGAAGCTTTCTTT.

CDR3 region: CASGQGTDTQYF. The CDR3 coding sequence is TGTGCTAGTGGTCAGGGAACAGATACGCAGTATTTT. J is TRBJ2-3 and V is TRBV12-5, with a possible D match to TRBD1 (5 bases). The germline gives CDR1 LGHNT, CDR2 FRNRAP. There are 12 residues in the CDR3. Trimming removed 5 bases at V and 3 bases at J, with 6 bases between.

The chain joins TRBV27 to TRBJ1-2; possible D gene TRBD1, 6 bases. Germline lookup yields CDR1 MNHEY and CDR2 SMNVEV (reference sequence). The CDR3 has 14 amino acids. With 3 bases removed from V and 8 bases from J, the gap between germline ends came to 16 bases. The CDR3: CASSFGQQPWGYTF. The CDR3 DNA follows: TGTGCCAGCAGTTTTGGACAGCAGCCGTGGGGCTACACCTTC.

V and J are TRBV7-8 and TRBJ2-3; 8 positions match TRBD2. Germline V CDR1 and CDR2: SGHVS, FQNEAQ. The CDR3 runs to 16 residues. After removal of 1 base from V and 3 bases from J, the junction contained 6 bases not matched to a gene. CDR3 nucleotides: TGTGCCAGCAGCTTAGTAGCGGGGATCACTACAGATACGCAGTATTTT. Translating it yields CASSLVAGITTDTQYF.

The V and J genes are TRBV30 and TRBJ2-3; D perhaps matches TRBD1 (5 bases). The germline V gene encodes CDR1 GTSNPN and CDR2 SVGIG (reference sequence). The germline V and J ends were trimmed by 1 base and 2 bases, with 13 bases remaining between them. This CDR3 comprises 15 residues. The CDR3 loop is CAWSAGDRVTDTQYF. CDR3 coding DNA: TGTGCCTGGAGTGCGGGCGACAGAGTCACAGATACGCAGTATTTT.

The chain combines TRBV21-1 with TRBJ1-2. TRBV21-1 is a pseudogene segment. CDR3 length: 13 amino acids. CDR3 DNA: TGTGCCAGCAGCAAAGTAGCCGGGGATGGCTACACCTTC. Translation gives CASSKVAGDGYTF.

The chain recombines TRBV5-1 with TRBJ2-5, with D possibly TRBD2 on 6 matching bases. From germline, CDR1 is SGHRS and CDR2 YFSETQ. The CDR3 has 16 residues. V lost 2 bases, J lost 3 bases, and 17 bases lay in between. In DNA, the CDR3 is TGCGCCAGCAGCTTTTCCCCCGGGACGGGGGAAGAGACCCAGTACTTC. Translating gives CASSFSPGTGEETQYF.

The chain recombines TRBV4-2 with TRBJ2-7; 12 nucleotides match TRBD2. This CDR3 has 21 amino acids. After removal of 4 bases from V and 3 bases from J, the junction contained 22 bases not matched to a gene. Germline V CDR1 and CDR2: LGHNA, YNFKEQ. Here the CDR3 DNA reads TGTGCCAGCAGCCTTAAAGGACCGACTAGCGGGAGCAATTTTAACCTCTACGAGCAGTACTTC. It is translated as CASSLKGPTSGSNFNLYEQYF.

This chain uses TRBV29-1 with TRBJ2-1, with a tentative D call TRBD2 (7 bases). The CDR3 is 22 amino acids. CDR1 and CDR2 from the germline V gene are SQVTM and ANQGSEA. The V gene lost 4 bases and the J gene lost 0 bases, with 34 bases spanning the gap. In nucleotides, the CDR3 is TGCAGCGTTGTGGGACAAACCGGCAAACCCTGGCTGGCGGGGGCCTCCTACAATGAGCAGTTCTTC. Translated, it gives CSVVGQTGKPWLAGASYNEQFF.

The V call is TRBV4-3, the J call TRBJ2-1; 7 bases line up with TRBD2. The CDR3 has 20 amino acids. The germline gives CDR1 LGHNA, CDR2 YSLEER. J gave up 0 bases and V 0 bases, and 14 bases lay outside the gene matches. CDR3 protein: CASSQEGPSGWTSSYNEQFF. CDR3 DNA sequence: TGCGCCAGCAGCCAAGAGGGCCCTAGCGGATGGACGAGCTCCTACAATGAGCAGTTCTTC.

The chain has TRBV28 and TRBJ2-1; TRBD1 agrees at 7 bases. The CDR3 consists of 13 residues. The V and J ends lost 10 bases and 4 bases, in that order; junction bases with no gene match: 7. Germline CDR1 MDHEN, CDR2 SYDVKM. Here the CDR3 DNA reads TGTGCCACTTCCCGGGACAGATACAATGAGCAGTTCTTC. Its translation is CATSRDRYNEQFF.

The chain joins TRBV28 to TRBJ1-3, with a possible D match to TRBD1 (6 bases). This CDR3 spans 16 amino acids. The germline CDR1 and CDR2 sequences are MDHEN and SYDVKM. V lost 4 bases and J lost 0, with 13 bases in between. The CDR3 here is CASSSLRDISGNTIYF. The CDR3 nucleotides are TGTGCCAGCAGTTCCCTTCGGGACATCTCTGGAAACACCATATATTTT.

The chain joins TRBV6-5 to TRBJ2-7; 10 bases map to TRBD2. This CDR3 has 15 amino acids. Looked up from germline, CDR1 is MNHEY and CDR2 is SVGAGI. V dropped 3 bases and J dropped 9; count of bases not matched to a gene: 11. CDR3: CASSYSPSGGGGQYF. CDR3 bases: TGTGCCAGCAGTTATAGCCCTAGCGGGGGTGGGGGGCAGTACTTC.

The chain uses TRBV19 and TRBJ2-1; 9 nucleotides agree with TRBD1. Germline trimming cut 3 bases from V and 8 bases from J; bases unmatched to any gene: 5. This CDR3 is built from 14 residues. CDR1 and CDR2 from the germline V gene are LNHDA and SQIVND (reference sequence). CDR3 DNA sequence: TGTGCCAGTAGTATGGGGGACAGGGTGTATGAGCAGTTCTTC. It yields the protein CASSMGDRVYEQFF.

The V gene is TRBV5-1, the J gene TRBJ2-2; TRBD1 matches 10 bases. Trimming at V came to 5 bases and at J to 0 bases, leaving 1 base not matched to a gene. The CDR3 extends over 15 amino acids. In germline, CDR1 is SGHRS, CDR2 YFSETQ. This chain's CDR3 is CASRDRGTNTGELFF. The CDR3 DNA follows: TGCGCCAGCAGGGACAGGGGGACGAACACCGGGGAGCTGTTTTTT.

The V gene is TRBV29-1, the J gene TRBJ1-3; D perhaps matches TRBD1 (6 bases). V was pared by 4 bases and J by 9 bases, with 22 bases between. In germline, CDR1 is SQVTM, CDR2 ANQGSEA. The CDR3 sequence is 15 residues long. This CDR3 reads CSVGSEIEGGGTIYF. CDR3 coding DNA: TGCAGCGTTGGTTCGGAGATCGAAGGGGGGGGCACCATATATTTT.

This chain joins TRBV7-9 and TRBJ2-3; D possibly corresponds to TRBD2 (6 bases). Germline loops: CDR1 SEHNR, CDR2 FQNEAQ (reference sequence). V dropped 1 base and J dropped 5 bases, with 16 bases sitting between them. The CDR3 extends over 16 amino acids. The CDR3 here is CASSLGSGARVDTQYF. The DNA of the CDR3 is TGTGCCAGCAGCTTAGGTAGCGGAGCTCGGGTAGATACGCAGTATTTT. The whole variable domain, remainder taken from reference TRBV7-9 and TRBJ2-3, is DTGVSQNPRHKITKRGQNVTFRCDPISEHNRLYWYRQTLGQGPEFLTYFQNEAQLEKSRLLSDRFSAERPKGSFSTLEIQRTEQGDSAMYLCASSLGSGARVDTQYFGPGTRLTVL.

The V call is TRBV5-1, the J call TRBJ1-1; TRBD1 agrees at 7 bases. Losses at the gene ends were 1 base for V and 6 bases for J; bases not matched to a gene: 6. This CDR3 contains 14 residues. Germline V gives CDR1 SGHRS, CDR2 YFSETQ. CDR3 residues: CASSLYGQDAEAFF. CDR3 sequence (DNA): TGCGCCAGCAGCTTGTATGGACAGGATGCTGAAGCTTTCTTT.

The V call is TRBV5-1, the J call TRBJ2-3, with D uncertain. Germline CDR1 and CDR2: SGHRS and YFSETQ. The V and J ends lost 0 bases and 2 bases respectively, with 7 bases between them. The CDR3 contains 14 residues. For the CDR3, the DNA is TGCGCCAGCAGCTTGGATGTTTACACAGATACGCAGTATTTT. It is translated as CASSLDVYTDTQYF.

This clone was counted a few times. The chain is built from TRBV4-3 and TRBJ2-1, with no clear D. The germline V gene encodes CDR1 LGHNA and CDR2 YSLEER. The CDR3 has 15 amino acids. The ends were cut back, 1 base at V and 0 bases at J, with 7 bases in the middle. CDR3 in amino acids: CASSQAYSSYNEQFF. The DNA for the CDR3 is TGCGCCAGCAGCCAAGCGTACAGCTCCTACAATGAGCAGTTCTTC.

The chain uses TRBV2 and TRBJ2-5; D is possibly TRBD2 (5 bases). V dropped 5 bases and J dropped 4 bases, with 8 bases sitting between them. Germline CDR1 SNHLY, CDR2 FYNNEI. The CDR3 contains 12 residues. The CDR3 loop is CASSRLRETQYF. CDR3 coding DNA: TGTGCCAGCAGTAGACTACGAGAGACCCAGTACTTC. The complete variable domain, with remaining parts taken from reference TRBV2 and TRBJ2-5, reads EPEVTQTPSHQVTQMGQEVILRCVPISNHLYFYWYRQILGQKVEFLVSFYNNEISEKSEIFDDQFSVERPDGSNFTLKIRSTKLEDSAMYFCASSRLRETQYFGPGTRLLVL.

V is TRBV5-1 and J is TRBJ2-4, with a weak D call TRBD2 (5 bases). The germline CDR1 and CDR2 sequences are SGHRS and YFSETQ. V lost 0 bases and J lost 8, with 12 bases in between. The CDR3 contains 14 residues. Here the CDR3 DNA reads TGCGCCAGCAGCTTGGTTGGAGGCTTAGACATTCAGTACTTC. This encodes CASSLVGGLDIQYF.

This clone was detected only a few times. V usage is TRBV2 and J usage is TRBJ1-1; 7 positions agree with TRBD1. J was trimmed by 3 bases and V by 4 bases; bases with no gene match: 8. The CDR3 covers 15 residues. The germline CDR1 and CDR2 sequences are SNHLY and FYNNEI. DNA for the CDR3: TGTGCCAGCAGTGTCACAGGGGAAAGGTACACTGAAGCTTTCTTT. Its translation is CASSVTGERYTEAFF.